Listed below are T cell receptor beta chains from one sample, sequenced in a study of early T cells in non-severe SARS-CoV-2 infection. TCRdb reprocessed the 5' RACE reads with MiXCR, giving one entry per CDR3 protein. This table holds some 62,000 distinct CDR3 sequences, 8% to 9% found once. Source: whole blood, taken at baseline. Receptors originate from an adult who was a healthcare worker with PCR-confirmed SARS-CoV-2 infection or an uninfected control (not recorded which). The CDR3 runs from the conserved cysteine through the conserved F or W. D genes are given only for firm matches. A row's size may be missing; if present it is once, few, many or a size class.

NA,TRBV2,NA,TRBJ1-3,CATRQTENTIYF,TGTGCCACCCGACAGACGGAAAACACCATATATTTT
NA,TRBV7-2,TRBD1,TRBJ1-2,CASSSSRQGLYGYTF,TGTGCCAGCAGCTCTTCCCGACAGGGTCTCTATGGCTACACCTTC
NA,TRBV3-1,NA,TRBJ2-2,CASSWDLHAGELFF,TGTGCCAGCAGCTGGGACCTCCACGCCGGGGAGCTGTTTTTT
few,TRBV2,NA,TRBJ1-2,CASSEQGNGYTF,TGTGCCAGCAGTGAGCAGGGTAATGGCTACACCTTC
many,TRBV7-3,TRBD1,TRBJ2-1,CASSYGQGSHNEQFF,TGTGCCAGCAGCTACGGACAGGGTAGCCACAATGAGCAGTTCTTC
NA,TRBV7-9,NA,TRBJ2-5,CASSFLPQDQETQYF,TGTGCCAGCAGCTTTTTACCACAGGACCAAGAGACCCAGTACTTC
NA,TRBV6-1,NA,TRBJ2-1,CASSEARTGRSYNEQFF,TGTGCCAGCAGTGAAGCAAGGACGGGGCGCTCCTACAATGAGCAGTTCTTC
medium-sized,TRBV6-6,NA,TRBJ2-5,CASSYSGTIQETQYF,TGTGCCAGCAGTTACTCAGGAACCATACAAGAGACCCAGTACTTC
few,TRBV7-8,NA,TRBJ2-6,CASSPGQTGANVLTF,TGTGCCAGCAGCCCAGGACAGACTGGGGCCAACGTCCTGACTTTC
many,TRBV7-2,NA,TRBJ1-5,CASSLNPNQPQHF,TGTGCCAGCAGCTTAAACCCCAATCAGCCCCAGCATTTT
many,TRBV2,NA,TRBJ2-7,CASSPRTEDLSSYEQYF,TGTGCCAGCAGTCCCAGGACCGAAGACTTAAGCTCCTACGAGCAGTACTTC
few,TRBV20-1,NA,TRBJ2-1,CSARALAVEQFF,TGCAGTGCTAGAGCCTTGGCTGTTGAGCAGTTCTTC
NA,TRBV12-3/TRBV12-4,NA,TRBJ1-2,CASTKDRFYGYTF,TGTGCCAGCACTAAAGACAGGTTTTATGGCTACACCTTC
few,TRBV7-6,TRBD1,TRBJ1-6,CASRDRGPNSPLHF,TGTGCCAGCAGAGACAGGGGACCGAATTCACCCCTCCACTTT
few,TRBV12-3/TRBV12-4,TRBD1,TRBJ1-1,CASSLGQYMNTEAFF,TGTGCCAGCAGTTTGGGACAGTATATGAACACTGAAGCTTTCTTT
many,TRBV11-2,TRBD2,TRBJ2-7,CASRRTSGRAREQYF,TGTGCCAGCAGGCGCACTAGCGGGAGGGCCCGCGAGCAGTACTTC
NA,TRBV6-5,NA,TRBJ1-1,CASSYSWWTGTEAFF,TGTGCCAGCAGTTACTCATGGTGGACGGGCACTGAAGCTTTCTTT
many,TRBV4-2,NA,TRBJ2-7,CASSQGGFYEQYF,TGTGCCAGCAGCCAAGGAGGATTCTACGAGCAGTACTTC
NA,TRBV4-1,NA,TRBJ2-7,CASSRSSGAYYEQYF,TGCGCCAGCAGCAGATCCTCAGGGGCGTACTACGAGCAGTACTTC
NA,TRBV4-1,TRBD1,TRBJ2-3,CASSQDRSGGPDTQYF,TGCGCCAGCAGCCAAGATCGGTCAGGGGGCCCAGATACGCAGTATTTT
NA,TRBV27,NA,TRBJ1-1,CASSFGYEAFF,TGTGCCAGCAGTTTCGGTTATGAAGCTTTCTTT
few,TRBV11-2,TRBD2,TRBJ2-1,CASSLVPAGVSPIRDNEQFF,TGTGCCAGCAGCTTAGTTCCAGCGGGAGTTTCCCCTATAAGGGACAATGAGCAGTTCTTC
NA,TRBV6-5,NA,TRBJ2-7,CASMRGDVDEQYF,TGTGCCAGCATGAGGGGCGATGTCGACGAGCAGTACTTC
NA,TRBV6-2/TRBV6-3,NA,TRBJ2-3,CASSYPERVIGDTQYF,TGTGCCAGCAGTTACCCAGAGCGCGTAATCGGAGATACGCAGTATTTT
few,TRBV15,TRBD1,TRBJ2-7,CATSRDLGQVSYEQYF,TGTGCCACCAGCAGAGATTTGGGACAGGTATCCTACGAGCAGTACTTC
few,TRBV2,TRBD1,TRBJ1-5,CASSGRTGRDQPQHF,TGTGCCAGCAGTGGACGGACAGGTCGGGATCAGCCCCAGCATTTT
many,TRBV9,TRBD1,TRBJ2-3,CASSRTGITDTQYF,TGTGCCAGCAGCCGGACAGGGATCACAGATACGCAGTATTTT
NA,TRBV5-6,TRBD1,TRBJ2-7,CASSALARGTYEQYF,TGTGCCAGCAGCGCCCTAGCCAGGGGGACCTACGAGCAGTACTTC
NA,TRBV27,NA,TRBJ2-5,CASSSATAPGGETQYF,TGTGCCAGCAGTTCCGCGACAGCCCCTGGGGGAGAGACCCAGTACTTC
NA,TRBV18,NA,TRBJ2-5,CASSPGAGETQYF,TGTGCCAGCTCACCAGGGGCAGGAGAGACCCAGTACTTC
few,TRBV12-3/TRBV12-4,NA,TRBJ1-6,CASSLGEGTHNSPLHF,TGTGCCAGCAGTTTAGGCGAAGGGACGCATAATTCACCCCTCCACTTT
few,TRBV6-5,NA,TRBJ2-2,CASSYSSGGATGELFF,TGTGCCAGCAGTTACTCGAGTGGGGGCGCGACCGGGGAGCTGTTTTTT
many,TRBV20-1,TRBD2,TRBJ2-1,CSATYSGREDEQFF,TGCAGTGCTACCTATAGCGGGAGAGAGGATGAGCAGTTCTTC
few,TRBV5-4,NA,TRBJ2-2,CASSMGRRNTGELFF,TGTGCCAGCAGCATGGGACGGAGGAACACCGGGGAGCTGTTTTTT
few,TRBV18,TRBD2,TRBJ2-1,CASSPWTSDNEQFF,TGTGCCAGCTCACCCTGGACTAGCGACAATGAGCAGTTCTTC
medium-sized,TRBV6-5,NA,TRBJ2-1,CASSYSKAGSYNEQFF,TGTGCCAGCAGTTACTCGAAGGCGGGGTCCTACAATGAGCAGTTCTTC
NA,TRBV29-1,NA,TRBJ2-7,CSVVGRYEQYF,TGCAGCGTTGTGGGGCGTTACGAGCAGTACTTC
many,TRBV6-1,NA,TRBJ1-1,CASSVGKDTEAFF,TGTGCCAGCAGTGTGGGGAAGGACACTGAAGCTTTCTTT
many,TRBV7-3,TRBD1,TRBJ2-1,CASSPGQGTYNEQFF,TGTGCCAGCAGCCCCGGACAGGGGACCTACAATGAGCAGTTCTTC
few,TRBV7-9,NA,TRBJ2-7,CASSPPGSNEQYF,TGTGCCAGCAGTCCCCCGGGTTCGAACGAGCAGTACTTC
NA,TRBV7-9,TRBD1,TRBJ2-3,CASSGGQGARDTQYF,TGTGCCAGCAGCGGGGGACAGGGGGCCAGAGATACGCAGTATTTT
many,TRBV3-1,TRBD1,TRBJ1-2,CASSQSNRWQGAYYGYTF,TGTGCCAGCAGCCAATCGAATCGATGGCAGGGGGCATACTATGGCTACACCTTC
NA,TRBV7-2,NA,TRBJ2-5,CASSLAGIQETQYF,TGTGCCAGCAGCTTAGCGGGAATCCAAGAGACCCAGTACTTC
NA,TRBV3-1,NA,TRBJ1-2,CASSQGPDYGYTF,TGTGCCAGCAGCCAAGGCCCAGACTATGGCTACACCTTC
few,TRBV27,TRBD2,TRBJ2-3,CASSLYGLAGDTQYF,TGTGCCAGCAGTTTATACGGACTAGCGGGAGATACGCAGTATTTT
many,TRBV7-2,TRBD1,TRBJ1-2,CASSPRQGYGYTF,TGTGCCAGCAGCCCCAGACAGGGGTATGGCTACACCTTC
few,TRBV5-6,NA,TRBJ2-5,CASSSHRLSTETQYF,TGTGCCAGCAGCTCGCATAGACTATCTACGGAGACCCAGTACTTC
few,TRBV7-8,TRBD1,TRBJ1-1,CASSPLGDREAFF,TGTGCCAGCAGTCCTCTTGGGGACAGAGAAGCTTTCTTT
many,TRBV10-3,NA,TRBJ2-3,CAITPTTSSTDTQYF,TGTGCCATCACTCCGACTACTTCTAGCACAGATACGCAGTATTTT
NA,TRBV6-2/TRBV6-3,TRBD1,TRBJ2-7,CASSYTRTGKSHEQYF,TGTGCCAGCAGTTACACCCGGACAGGGAAATCCCACGAGCAGTACTTC
many,TRBV2,NA,TRBJ2-2,CASSFRTANTGELFF,TGTGCCAGCTCCTTTAGGACAGCGAACACCGGGGAGCTGTTTTTT